This TCR beta chain was profiled in a study of T cell responses to AZD1222 COVID-19 vaccine. The CDR3 sequence is 16 residues long. With V trimmed by 3 bases and J by 2 bases, 9 bases remained unmatched. In germline, CDR1 is WSHSY, CDR2 SAAADI. Data came from immunoSEQ multiplex PCR; TCRdb stores just in-frame clones and leaves some out. The sample shows about 140,000 clones, about 90% of them seen only once. The gene calls are TRBV10-2 and TRBJ1-2; TRBD1 agrees at 7 bases. This TCR derives from an adult in good health. Sample: peripheral blood, taken on day 0 of AZD1222 vaccination. In DNA, the CDR3 is TGCGCCAGCAGTGAACAACAGGGGTTGGGAAACTATGGCTACACCTTC. Its protein is CASSEQQGLGNYGYTF.